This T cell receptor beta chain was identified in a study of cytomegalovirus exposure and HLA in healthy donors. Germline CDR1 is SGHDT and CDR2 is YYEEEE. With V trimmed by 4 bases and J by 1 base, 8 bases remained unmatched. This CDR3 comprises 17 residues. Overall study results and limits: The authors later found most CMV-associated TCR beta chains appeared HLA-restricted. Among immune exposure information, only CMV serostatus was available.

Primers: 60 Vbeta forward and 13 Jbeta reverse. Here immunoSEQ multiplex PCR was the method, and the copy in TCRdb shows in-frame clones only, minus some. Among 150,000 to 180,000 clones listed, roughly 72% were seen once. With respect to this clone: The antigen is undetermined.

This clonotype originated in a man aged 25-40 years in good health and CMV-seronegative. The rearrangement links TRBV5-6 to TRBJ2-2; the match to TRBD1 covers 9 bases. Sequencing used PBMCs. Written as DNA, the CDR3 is TGTGCCAGCAGCCCAGGGACAGGGTATAGGAACACCGGGGAGCTGTTTTTT. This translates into CASSPGTGYRNTGELFF.